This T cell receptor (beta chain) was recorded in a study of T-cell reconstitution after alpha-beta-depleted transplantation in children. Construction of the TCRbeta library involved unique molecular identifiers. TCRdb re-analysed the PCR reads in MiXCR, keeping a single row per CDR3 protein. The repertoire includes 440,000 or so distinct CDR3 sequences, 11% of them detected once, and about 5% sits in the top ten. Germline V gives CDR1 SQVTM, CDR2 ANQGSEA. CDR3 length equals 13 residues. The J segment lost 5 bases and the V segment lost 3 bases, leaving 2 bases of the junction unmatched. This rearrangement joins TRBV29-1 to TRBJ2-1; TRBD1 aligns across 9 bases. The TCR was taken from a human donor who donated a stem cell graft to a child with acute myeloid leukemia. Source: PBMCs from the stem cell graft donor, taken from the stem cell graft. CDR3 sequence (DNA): TGCAGCGTTGACGGGACAGGGAACAATGAGCAGTTCTTC. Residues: CSVDGTGNNEQFF.